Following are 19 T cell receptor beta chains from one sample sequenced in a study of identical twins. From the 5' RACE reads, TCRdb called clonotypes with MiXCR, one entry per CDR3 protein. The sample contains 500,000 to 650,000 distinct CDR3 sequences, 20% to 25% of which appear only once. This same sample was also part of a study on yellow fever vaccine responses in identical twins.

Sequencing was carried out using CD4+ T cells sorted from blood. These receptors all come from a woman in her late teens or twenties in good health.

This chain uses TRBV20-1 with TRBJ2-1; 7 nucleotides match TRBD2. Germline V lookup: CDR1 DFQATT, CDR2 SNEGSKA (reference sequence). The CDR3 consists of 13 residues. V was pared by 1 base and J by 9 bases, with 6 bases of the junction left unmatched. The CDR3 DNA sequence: TGCAGTGCTAGAGTGGGAGGGGCAGGTGAGCAGTTCTTC. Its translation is CSARVGGAGEQFF.

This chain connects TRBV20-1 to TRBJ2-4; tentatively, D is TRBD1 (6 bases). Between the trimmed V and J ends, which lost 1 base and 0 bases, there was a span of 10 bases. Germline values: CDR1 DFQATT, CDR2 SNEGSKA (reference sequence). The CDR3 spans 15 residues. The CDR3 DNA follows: TGCAGTGCTAGAGTCCCAGGGGAAGCCAAAAACATTCAGTACTTC. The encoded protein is CSARVPGEAKNIQYF.

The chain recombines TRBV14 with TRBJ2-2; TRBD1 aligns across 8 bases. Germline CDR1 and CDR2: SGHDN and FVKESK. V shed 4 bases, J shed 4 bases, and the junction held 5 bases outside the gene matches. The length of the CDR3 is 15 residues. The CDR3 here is CASSRNTGGTGELFF. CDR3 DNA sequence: TGTGCCAGCAGCCGGAATACAGGGGGCACCGGGGAGCTGTTTTTT.

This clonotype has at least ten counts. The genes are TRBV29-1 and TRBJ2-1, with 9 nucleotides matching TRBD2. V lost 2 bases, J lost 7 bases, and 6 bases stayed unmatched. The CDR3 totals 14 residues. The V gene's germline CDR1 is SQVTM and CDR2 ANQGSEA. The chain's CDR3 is CSVEFGSGSNEQFF. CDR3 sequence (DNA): TGCAGCGTTGAATTTGGTAGCGGGAGTAATGAGCAGTTCTTC.

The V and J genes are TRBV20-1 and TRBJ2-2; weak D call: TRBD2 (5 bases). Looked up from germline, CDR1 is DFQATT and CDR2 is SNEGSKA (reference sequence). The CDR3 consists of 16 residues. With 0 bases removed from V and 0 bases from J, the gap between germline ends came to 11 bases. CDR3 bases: TGCAGTGCTAGAGATGGAGGAACGGCGAACACCGGGGAGCTGTTTTTT. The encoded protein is CSARDGGTANTGELFF.

The CDR3 protein is CASSQDDRGLGYTF. The CDR3 DNA reads as TGTGCCAGCAGCCAAGATGACAGGGGGCTTGGCTACACCTTC. The V call is TRBV14, the J call TRBJ1-2, with TRBD1 identical over 10 bases. Germline CDR1 reads SGHDN; CDR2 reads FVKESK. The ends lost 0 bases at V and 7 bases at J; junction bases unmatched: 2. CDR3 length: 14 amino acids.

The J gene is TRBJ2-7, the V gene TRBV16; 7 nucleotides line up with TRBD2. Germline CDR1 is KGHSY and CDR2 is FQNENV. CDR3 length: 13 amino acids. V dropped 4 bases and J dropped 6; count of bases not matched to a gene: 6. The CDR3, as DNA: TGTGCCAGCAGCCCCCGGTGGGGGGGCGAGCAGTACTTC. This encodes CASSPRWGGEQYF.

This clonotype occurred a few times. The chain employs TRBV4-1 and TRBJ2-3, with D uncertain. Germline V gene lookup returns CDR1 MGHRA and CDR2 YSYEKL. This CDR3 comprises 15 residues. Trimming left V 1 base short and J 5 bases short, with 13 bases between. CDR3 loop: CASSQGGSGGDTQYF. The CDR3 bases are TGCGCCAGCAGCCAAGGAGGTTCGGGCGGAGATACGCAGTATTTT.

The CDR3 loop is CSARVTGQGDTEAFF. DNA of the CDR3: TGCAGTGCTAGAGTTACGGGACAGGGGGACACTGAAGCTTTCTTT. V and J are TRBV20-1 and TRBJ1-1, with 11 bases aligning to TRBD1. Germline loops: CDR1 DFQATT, CDR2 SNEGSKA (reference sequence). Trimming took 1 base from V and 3 from J; bases not matched to a gene: 4. This CDR3 comprises 15 residues.

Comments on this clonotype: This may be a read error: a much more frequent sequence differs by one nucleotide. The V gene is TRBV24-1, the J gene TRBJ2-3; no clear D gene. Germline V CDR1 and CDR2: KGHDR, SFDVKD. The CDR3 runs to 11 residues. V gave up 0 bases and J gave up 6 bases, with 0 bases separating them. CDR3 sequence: CATSDLDTQYF. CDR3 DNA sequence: TGTGCCACCAGTGATTTGGATACGCAGTATTTT.

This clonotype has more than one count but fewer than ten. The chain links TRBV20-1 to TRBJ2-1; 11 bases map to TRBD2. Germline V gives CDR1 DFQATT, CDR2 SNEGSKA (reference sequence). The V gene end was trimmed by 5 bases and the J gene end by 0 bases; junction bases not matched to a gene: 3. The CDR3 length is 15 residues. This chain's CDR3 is CSAGTSGLSYNEQFF. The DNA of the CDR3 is TGCAGTGCTGGGACTAGCGGACTCTCCTACAATGAGCAGTTCTTC.

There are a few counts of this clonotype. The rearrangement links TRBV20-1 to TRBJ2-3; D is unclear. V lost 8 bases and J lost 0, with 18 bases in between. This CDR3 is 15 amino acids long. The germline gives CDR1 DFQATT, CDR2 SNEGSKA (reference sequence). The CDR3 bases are TGCAGTCCCAGAGACGGATCTACTAGCACAGATACGCAGTATTTT. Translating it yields CSPRDGSTSTDTQYF.

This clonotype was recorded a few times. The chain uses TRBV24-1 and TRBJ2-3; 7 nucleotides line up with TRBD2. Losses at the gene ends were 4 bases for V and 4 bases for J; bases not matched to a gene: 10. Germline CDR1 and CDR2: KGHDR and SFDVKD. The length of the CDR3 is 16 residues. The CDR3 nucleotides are TGTGCCACCAGTGACTCCCAAGCGGGATTCGCAGATACGCAGTATTTT. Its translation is CATSDSQAGFADTQYF.

For the CDR3, the DNA is TGCAGTGCTGATGGACATAGACTAGGCCAAGAGACCCAGTACTTC. Amino acid sequence: CSADGHRLGQETQYF. The gene calls are TRBV20-1 and TRBJ2-5, with TRBD2 as a possible D gene (6 bases). Germline CDR1 reads DFQATT; CDR2 reads SNEGSKA (reference sequence). The CDR3 sequence is 15 residues long. The V end lost 5 bases, the J end lost 1 base, and 17 bases lay between the germline ends.

The CDR3 is CSVERGAGETQYF. DNA for the CDR3: TGCAGCGTTGAGCGAGGGGCTGGGGAGACCCAGTACTTC. The chain couples TRBV29-1 to TRBJ2-5, with D perhaps TRBD1 or TRBD2 (5 bases each). V lost 3 bases to trimming and J lost 5 bases, with 13 bases between them. Germline V CDR1 and CDR2: SQVTM, ANQGSEA. This CDR3 region has 13 residues.

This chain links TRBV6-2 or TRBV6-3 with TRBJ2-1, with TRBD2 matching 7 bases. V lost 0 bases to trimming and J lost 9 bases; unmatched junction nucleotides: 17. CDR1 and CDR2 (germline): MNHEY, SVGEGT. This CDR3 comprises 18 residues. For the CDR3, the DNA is TGTGCCAGCAGTTACTCGAGGGGACTATCAGGCCCCGGGGGTGAGCAGTTCTTC. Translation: CASSYSRGLSGPGGEQFF.

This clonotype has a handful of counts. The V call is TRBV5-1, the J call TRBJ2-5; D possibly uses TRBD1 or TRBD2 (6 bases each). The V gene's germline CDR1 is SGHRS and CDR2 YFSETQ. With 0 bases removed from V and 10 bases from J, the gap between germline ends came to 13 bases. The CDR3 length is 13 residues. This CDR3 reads CASSLEPKGGQYF. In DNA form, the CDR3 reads TGCGCCAGCAGCTTGGAACCTAAGGGGGGCCAGTACTTC.

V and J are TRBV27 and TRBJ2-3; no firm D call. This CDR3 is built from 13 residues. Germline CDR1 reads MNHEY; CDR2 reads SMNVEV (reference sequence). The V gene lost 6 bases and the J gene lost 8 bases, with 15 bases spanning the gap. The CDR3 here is CASRPTIGRTQYF. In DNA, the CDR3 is TGTGCCAGCAGACCTACAATTGGGCGTACGCAGTATTTT.

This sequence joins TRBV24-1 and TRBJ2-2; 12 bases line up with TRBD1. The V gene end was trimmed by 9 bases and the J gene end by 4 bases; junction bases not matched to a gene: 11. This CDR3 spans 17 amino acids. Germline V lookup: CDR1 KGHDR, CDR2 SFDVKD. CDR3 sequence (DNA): TGTGCCACCTCCATCCGGGACAGGGGGCTGGGCACCGGGGAGCTGTTTTTT. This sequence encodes CATSIRDRGLGTGELFF.